This passage covers 11 T cell receptor beta chains from one sample sequenced in a study of blood T cell repertoires in COVID-19. Assay used: immunoSEQ multiplex PCR; TCRdb lists only in-frame clones, some missing. Of about 270,000 clones in the sample, around 87% were seen once. Material for sequencing was peripheral blood. Source of these receptors: a woman in her 50s with acute or convalescent COVID-19.

This chain's CDR3 is CASSYSVQGGSPLHF. CDR3 DNA: TGTGCCAGCAGTTACTCAGTACAGGGCGGTTCACCCCTCCACTTT. This chain joins TRBV6-6 and TRBJ1-6, with D possibly being TRBD1 (6 bases). V lost 0 bases and J lost 9, with 12 bases in between. The CDR3 loop spans 15 amino acids. The germline gives CDR1 MNHNY, CDR2 SVGAGI (reference sequence).

The V and J genes are TRBV5-8 and TRBJ2-6; D perhaps matches TRBD1 (6 bases). This CDR3 spans 16 amino acids. CDR1 SGHTS and CDR2 YDEGEE come from the germline V gene. Trimming left V 3 bases short and J 0 bases short, with 10 bases between. The CDR3 reads CASSYHRASGANVLTF. The DNA for the CDR3 is TGTGCCAGCAGCTATCACAGGGCCTCTGGGGCCAACGTCCTGACTTTC.

The J gene is TRBJ2-7, the V gene TRBV7-2, with 8 bases lining up with TRBD1. V was clipped by 6 bases and J by 2 bases; unmatched bases: 6. The germline gives CDR1 SGHTA, CDR2 FQGNSA. The CDR3 length is 14 residues. CDR3 residues: CASSPRTGTYEQYF. CDR3 in DNA: TGTGCCAGCAGTCCTAGGACAGGGACCTACGAGCAGTACTTC.

V usage is TRBV29-1 and J usage is TRBJ2-5, with 9 bases lining up with TRBD2. CDR3 length equals 14 residues. Germline loops: CDR1 SQVTM, CDR2 ANQGSEA. Germline trimming cut 3 bases from V and 5 bases from J; bases unmatched to any gene: 7. The CDR3 DNA sequence: TGCAGCGTTGATGGACTAGCGATGTTCGAGACCCAGTACTTC. Its protein product is CSVDGLAMFETQYF.

This clone was found once. This chain links TRBV6-5 with TRBJ1-2; 7 nucleotides match TRBD1. This CDR3 has 15 residues. From germline, CDR1 is MNHEY and CDR2 SVGAGI. V shed 6 bases and J 4 bases; nucleotides not matched to a gene: 11. The CDR3 sequence: CASRVDRQGLYGYTF. CDR3 coding DNA: TGTGCCAGCAGAGTCGACAGACAGGGACTCTATGGCTACACCTTC.

The chain joins TRBV2 to TRBJ2-5; 9 bases fit TRBD1. The CDR3 consists of 14 residues. V trimming: 3 bases; J trimming: 5 bases; junction bases outside the gene matches: 4. CDR1 is SNHLY, CDR2 FYNNEI, per germline. CDR3 protein: CASSDRTGVETQYF. In nucleotides, the CDR3 is TGTGCCAGCAGTGACCGGACAGGGGTCGAGACCCAGTACTTC. The whole variable domain, filled in from reference TRBV2 and TRBJ2-5, reads EPEVTQTPSHQVTQMGQEVILRCVPISNHLYFYWYRQILGQKVEFLVSFYNNEISEKSEIFDDQFSVERPDGSNFTLKIRSTKLEDSAMYFCASSDRTGVETQYFGPGTRLLVL.

The J gene is TRBJ2-1, the V gene TRBV9; 9 positions match TRBD2. The CDR3 extends over 15 amino acids. The V segment lost 2 bases and the J segment 5 bases; nucleotides outside the gene matches: 5. CDR1 and CDR2 (germline): SGDLS, YYNGEE. The CDR3 sequence: CASSVLAGENNEQFF. DNA of the CDR3: TGTGCCAGCAGCGTTTTAGCGGGAGAAAACAATGAGCAGTTCTTC. Based on the CDR3 plus reference TRBV9 and TRBJ2-1, the full variable domain is DSGVTQTPKHLITATGQRVTLRCSPRSGDLSVYWYQQSLDQGLQFLIQYYNGEERAKGNILERFSAQQFPDLHSELNLSSLELGDSALYFCASSVLAGENNEQFFGPGTRLTVL.

The genes are TRBV5-1 and TRBJ2-2; 10 nucleotides align to TRBD2. V lost 3 bases and J lost 7; bases outside the gene matches: 6. This CDR3 has 15 amino acids. Germline loops: CDR1 SGHRS, CDR2 YFSETQ. The CDR3 loop reads CASSSLAGEGGELFF. Here the CDR3 DNA reads TGCGCCAGCAGCTCTCTAGCGGGAGAAGGCGGGGAGCTGTTTTTT.

The V and J genes are TRBV7-9 and TRBJ1-2; a weak D match, TRBD1 (5 bases). The ends were cut back, 5 bases at V and 3 bases at J, with 13 bases in the middle. The length of the CDR3 is 14 residues. Germline CDR1 SEHNR, CDR2 FQNEAQ (reference sequence). This CDR3 is CASSPVGVDYGYTF. CDR3 nucleotides: TGTGCCAGCAGCCCGGTAGGGGTTGACTATGGCTACACCTTC.

The genes are TRBV28 and TRBJ2-7; 10 bases fit TRBD1. The trim removed 3 bases at V and 3 bases at J, leaving 5 bases unmatched. This CDR3 spans 15 amino acids. Germline V gives CDR1 MDHEN, CDR2 SYDVKM. The CDR3 loop is CASSFIGQGVYEQYF. The CDR3 nucleotides read TGTGCCAGCAGTTTTATAGGACAGGGGGTCTACGAGCAGTACTTC.

This clone was recorded a few times. Within the sample, other DNA sequences also encode this same CDR3. This chain links TRBV4-2 with TRBJ1-2; 8 bases align to TRBD1. The length of the CDR3 is 15 residues. J lost 1 base, V lost 4 bases, and 5 bases had no gene match. Per germline, CDR1 LGHNA and CDR2 YNFKEQ. The CDR3 DNA follows: TGTGCCAGCAGCCGCGGACAGGGAGGTAACTATGGCTACACCTTC. Encoded protein: CASSRGQGGNYGYTF.